The clone carrying this T cell receptor beta chain was seen only a few times. Those who participated ranged in age from about 18 to 89 years and resided in 20 to 25 US areas. The sample is drawn from a study of blood T cell repertoires in COVID-19. Study summary: Sites in the United States, Italy and Spain provided acute and convalescent COVID-19 samples. In each case, the material was cDNA or gDNA derived from T cells, B-cell-depleted T cells, or PBMCs.

TCRdb keeps only in-frame clones here, not all; method: immunoSEQ multiplex PCR. The repertoire consists of over 200,000 clones, with 65% to 90% occurring once and the leading ten covering 15% to 18%. The germline gives CDR1 SQVTM, CDR2 ANQGSEA. Between the trimmed V and J ends, which lost 4 bases and 13 bases, there was a span of 7 bases. The CDR3 totals 8 residues. This chain uses TRBV29-1 with TRBJ1-2; no reliable D call. The source is a young man who had recovered from COVID-19. Sequenced input: PBMCs or T cells enriched from blood (not recorded which). The DNA of the CDR3 is TGCAGCGTTGGGCTCGCCACCTTC. Encoded protein: CSVGLATF. Full variable domain (rest looked up from reference TRBV29-1 and TRBJ1-2): SAVISQKPSRDICQRGTSLTIQCQVDSQVTMMFWYRQQPGQSLTLIATANQGSEATYESGFVIDKFPISRPNLTFSTLTVSNMSPEDSSIYLCSVGLATFGSGTRLTVV.